This TCR beta chain was profiled in a study of somatic mutations in cytotoxic T cells in rheumatoid arthritis. Study-wide points: There were about an eighth of the roughly 60 patients in whom the largest CD8+ clone exceeded 20% of CD8+ cells. Rheumatoid arthritis patients showed CD8+ clonality increasing with age, unlike healthy controls. Antigen specificity of the expanded CD8+ clones was not determined.

Once isolated by positive magnetic bead selection, the CD4+ and CD8+ cells had their purity checked by flow cytometry. V was clipped by 0 bases and J by 4 bases; unmatched bases: 5. Per the germline V gene, CDR1 is SGHDN and CDR2 is FVKESK. CDR3 length equals 15 residues. Produced via immunoSEQ multiplex PCR; TCRdb's table is partial and in-frame only. Of fewer than 25,000 clones listed, 65% to 70% are singletons. This clone is a singleton in its sample. No antigen is known for it. The sample comprised CD8+ T cells sorted from blood. This sequence was found in an adult with rheumatoid arthritis. The J gene is TRBJ1-2, the V gene TRBV14; TRBD1 matches 7 bases. The CDR3 DNA is TGTGCCAGCAGCCAAGACGGGACAGATCTCTATGGCTACACCTTC. It specifies CASSQDGTDLYGYTF.